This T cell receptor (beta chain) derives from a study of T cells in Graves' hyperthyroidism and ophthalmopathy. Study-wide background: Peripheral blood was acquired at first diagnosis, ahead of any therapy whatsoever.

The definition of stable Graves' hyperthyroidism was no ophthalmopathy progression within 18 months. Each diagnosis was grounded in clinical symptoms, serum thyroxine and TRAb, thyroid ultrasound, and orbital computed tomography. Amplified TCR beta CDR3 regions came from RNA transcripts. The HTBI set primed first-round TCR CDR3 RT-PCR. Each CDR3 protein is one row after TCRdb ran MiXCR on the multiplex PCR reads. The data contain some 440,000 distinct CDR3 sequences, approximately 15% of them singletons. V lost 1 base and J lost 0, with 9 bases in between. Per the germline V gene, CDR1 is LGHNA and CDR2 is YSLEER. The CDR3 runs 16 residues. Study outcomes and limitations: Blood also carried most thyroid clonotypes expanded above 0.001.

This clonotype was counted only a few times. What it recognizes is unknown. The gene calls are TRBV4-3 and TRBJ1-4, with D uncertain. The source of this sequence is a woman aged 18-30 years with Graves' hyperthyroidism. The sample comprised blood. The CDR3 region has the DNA TGCGCCAGCAGCCAAGTCCAAAGCGCAACTAATGAAAAACTGTTTTTT. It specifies CASSQVQSATNEKLFF.